The clone carrying this T cell receptor (beta chain) was observed a few times. The data are from a study of cytomegalovirus exposure and HLA in healthy donors. Researchers ran the PCR with 60 Vbeta and 13 Jbeta primers. The data were produced by immunoSEQ multiplex PCR, yet TCRdb's version contains in-frame clones alone and is incomplete. The sample shows around 40,000 clones, about 60% of them seen only once. This receptor was obtained from a human donor in good health. The specimen sequenced was PBMCs.

As DNA, the CDR3 is TGCGCCAGCAGCCAAGGAGTTGATCAACCAGGGGGCTGGGAGACCCAGTACTTC. It codes for CASSQGVDQPGGWETQYF. The chain recombines TRBV4-3 with TRBJ2-5, with 8 bases lining up with TRBD1. The germline CDR1 and CDR2 sequences are LGHNA and YSLEER. The CDR3 runs to 18 residues. V lost 1 base and J lost 5; bases outside the gene matches: 15.